One sample yielded the 4 T cell receptor beta chains listed below, sequenced in a study of T cells generated in artificial thymic organoids. Semi-nested PCR with reverse primers in the TRAC or TRBC constant regions amplified each chain separately. TCRdb itself ran the 5' RACE reads through MiXCR, one entry per CDR3 protein. This table has 5,000 to 7,000 distinct CDR3 sequences, over 30% appearing once. Sequenced input: naive CD8+ T cells from blood. Subset reported: CD3+TCRalphabeta+CD8SP T cells; for blood, CD45RO-CCR7+ naive CD8+ T cells. All receptors derive from a human donor who gave cord blood stem cells for thymic organoid culture, a cardiac surgery patient who gave postnatal thymus, or a blood donor (not recorded which).

A word on this clonotype: This may arise from a read error, as a much more abundant clone is one base away. The V gene is TRBV7-6, the J gene TRBJ1-6; D unresolved. The germline CDR1 and CDR2 sequences are SGHVS and FNYEAQ. CDR3 length: 15 amino acids. The CDR3 sequence is CANSKRTGLLSPLHF. Written as DNA, the CDR3 is TGTGCCAACAGCAAGCGGACGGGATTGTTATCACCCCTCCACTTT.

By its share, this clonotype is medium-sized. The V call is TRBV27, the J call TRBJ1-1; D is ambiguous. V was shortened by 3 bases and J by 12 bases, with 11 bases between the two germline ends. There are 11 residues in the CDR3. Germline CDR1 is MNHEY and CDR2 is SMNVEV (reference sequence). CDR3 coding DNA: TGTGCCAGCAGTTTTGGAACCGACACTTTCTTT. It codes for CASSFGTDTFF.

The V call is TRBV29-1, the J call TRBJ2-3; tentatively, D is TRBD1 (6 bases). The ends were cut back, 6 bases at V and 8 bases at J, with 21 bases in the middle. Germline-derived CDR1 and CDR2 are SQVTM and ANQGSEA. The CDR3 has 14 amino acids. The CDR3 loop reads CSVEQGVEGGTQYF. As DNA, the CDR3 is TGCAGCGTGGAACAGGGAGTGGAAGGGGGTACGCAGTATTTT.

By proportion, this clonotype is medium-sized. The chain recombines TRBV29-1 with TRBJ1-4; TRBD1 aligns across 8 bases. This CDR3 is 15 amino acids long. In germline, CDR1 is SQVTM, CDR2 ANQGSEA. V lost 7 bases to trimming and J lost 8 bases; unmatched junction nucleotides: 15. CDR3 nucleotide sequence: TGCAGCGCATTGCCCGCCGCGACAGGGGACGAAAAACTGTTTTTT. Translation gives CSALPAATGDEKLFF. The full variable domain, in which reference TRBV29-1 and TRBJ1-4 provide the parts outside the CDR3, is SAVISQKPSRDICQRGTSLTIQCQVDSQVTMMFWYRQQPGQSLTLIATANQGSEATYESGFVIDKFPISRPNLTFSTLTVSNMSPEDSSIYLCSALPAATGDEKLFFGSGTQLSVL.